The 29 T cell receptor beta chains listed next were all sequenced from one sample in a study of PD-1 blockade in classical Hodgkin lymphoma. Each patient relapsed following autologous stem cell transplantation, and prior brentuximab vedotin exposure differed. Thawed PBMCs were the source of CD4+ T cells, purified by magnetic negative selection. Sequencing was performed with immunoSEQ multiplex PCR; in TCRdb, only in-frame clones are kept and a portion is missing. The repertoire holds about 31,000 clones, with approximately 85% as singletons. This specimen consisted of CD4+ T cells from blood, obtained at baseline. Source of these receptors: a human donor with classical Hodgkin lymphoma.

The rearrangement links TRBV10-3 to TRBJ1-1, with TRBD1 matching over 11 bases. The germline V gene encodes CDR1 ENHRY and CDR2 SYGVKD. The V and J ends lost 6 bases and 1 base, in that order; junction bases with no gene match: 1. The CDR3 covers 14 residues. The CDR3 nucleotides read TGTGCCATCAGCGGACAGGGGGCGAACACTGAAGCTTTCTTT. This sequence encodes CAISGQGANTEAFF.

Remarks on this clone: The junction differs from germline at one of its ends, possibly a read error. This chain connects TRBV7-7 to TRBJ2-2; D might be TRBD1 or TRBD2, each matching 5 bases. The germline gives CDR1 SSHAT, CDR2 FNYEAQ (reference sequence). This CDR3 is built from 14 residues. This CDR3 reads CASSLERGTGELFF. Here the CDR3 DNA reads TGTGCTAGCAGCTTAGAGAGGGGTACCGGGGAGCTGTTTTTT.

The chain is built from TRBV5-3 and TRBJ2-7; D not resolved. TRBV5-3 is assigned to the ORF class and has an uncertain function. V was cut by 4 bases and J by 7 bases, with 9 bases left in between. The CDR3 sequence is 11 residues long. The DNA for the CDR3 is TGTGCCAGAAGCCCCCTCTGGGAGCAGTACTTC. Translated, it gives CARSPLWEQYF.

This chain links TRBV6-5 with TRBJ1-2; perhaps TRBD1 as D (5 bases). Per germline, CDR1 MNHEY and CDR2 SVGAGI. The V end lost 5 bases, the J end lost 2 bases, and 15 bases lay between the germline ends. CDR3 length: 15 amino acids. CDR3 residues: CASSPGRQRNYGYTF. The CDR3 DNA reads TGTGCCAGCAGTCCGGGACGGCAAAGGAACTATGGCTACACCTTC.

This clone was recorded once. At one end, the junction sequence differs from germline, possibly due to a read error. As DNA, the CDR3 is TGTGCCAGCAGTGGACAGGGGAGCAATCAGCTCCAGCATTTT. This encodes CASSGQGSNQLQHF. The chain links TRBV6-6 to TRBJ1-5, with 9 bases aligning to TRBD1. Germline V gene data show CDR1 as MNHNY and CDR2 as SVGAGI (reference sequence). The CDR3 runs to 14 residues.

The chain carries TRBV5-1 and TRBJ1-1; 7 positions agree with TRBD1. This CDR3 contains 15 residues. Trimming at V came to 0 bases and at J to 5 bases, leaving 7 bases not matched to a gene. Germline V gene sequence: CDR1 SGHRS, CDR2 YFSETQ. The CDR3 loop reads CASSLDSGGGTEAFF. In DNA form, the CDR3 reads TGCGCCAGCAGCTTGGACTCAGGGGGAGGAACTGAAGCTTTCTTT.

The chain has TRBV7-2 and TRBJ2-2; TRBD1 matches at 8 bases. V lost 1 base to trimming and J lost 5 bases; unmatched junction nucleotides: 12. Germline assignment: CDR1 SGHTA and CDR2 FQGNSA. The CDR3 totals 18 residues. The DNA for the CDR3 is TGTGCCAGCAGCTTAGGATTCCAGGGGGCGCCGAGTACCGGGGAGCTGTTTTTT. It codes for CASSLGFQGAPSTGELFF.

The V call is TRBV11-3, the J call TRBJ2-5; possible D gene TRBD2, 5 bases. This CDR3 is 14 amino acids long. The ends were cut back, 4 bases at V and 4 bases at J, with 13 bases in the middle. Germline CDR1 and CDR2: SGHNT and YENEEA. The CDR3 here is CASSSTTEGETQYF. CDR3 nucleotides: TGTGCCAGCAGCTCGACGACCGAGGGAGAGACCCAGTACTTC.

The chain is built from TRBV6-6 and TRBJ2-7, with 9 positions matching TRBD1. The CDR3 runs 15 residues. The germline V gene has CDR1 MNHNY and CDR2 SVGAGI (reference sequence). V shed 6 bases, J shed 4 bases, and the junction held 10 bases outside the gene matches. CDR3 sequence (DNA): TGTGCCAGCAGGGATATGACAGGGGGTCCTTACGAGCAGTACTTC. Translating gives CASRDMTGGPYEQYF.

The V call is TRBV6-1, the J call TRBJ2-2; 9 bases map to TRBD2. From germline, CDR1 is MNHNS and CDR2 SASEGT. This CDR3 has 15 residues. V dropped 3 bases and J dropped 5; count of bases not matched to a gene: 4. The CDR3: CASSEREGRTGELFF. CDR3 sequence (DNA): TGTGCCAGCAGTGAGCGGGAGGGCCGAACCGGGGAGCTGTTTTTT.

The V and J genes are TRBV5-5 and TRBJ2-5; D is perhaps TRBD2 (6 bases). CDR3 length: 14 residues. CDR1 SGHKS and CDR2 YYEKEE come from the germline V gene (reference sequence). Trimming removed 7 bases from V and 1 base from J, with 14 bases in between. CDR3 in amino acids: CASQMGTAQETQYF. CDR3 coding DNA: TGTGCCAGCCAGATGGGGACTGCCCAAGAGACCCAGTACTTC.

V gene TRBV18 combines with J gene TRBJ2-1, with 8 bases fitting TRBD2. V was pared by 0 bases and J by 7 bases, with 5 bases of the junction left unmatched. Per the germline V gene, CDR1 is KGHSH and CDR2 is LQKENI. The CDR3 totals 15 residues. CDR3 bases: TGTGCCAGCTCACCACCTAATAGCGGGAAAAATGAGCAGTTCTTC. Its translation: CASSPPNSGKNEQFF.

V usage is TRBV14 and J usage is TRBJ1-1, with D hard to call. Germline V CDR1 and CDR2: SGHDN, FVKESK. The CDR3 extends over 13 amino acids. V was shortened by 1 base and J by 1 base, with 4 bases between the two germline ends. The CDR3 loop reads CASSQGQNTEAFF. CDR3 bases: TGTGCCAGCAGCCAAGGTCAGAACACTGAAGCTTTCTTT.

Only one count was recorded for this clone. The V call is TRBV25-1, the J call TRBJ2-5; TRBD1 might be the D (5 bases). V was clipped by 7 bases and J by 7 bases, with 22 bases between them. CDR3 length equals 15 residues. Germline V gene data show CDR1 as MGHDK and CDR2 as SYGVNS. Written as DNA, the CDR3 is TGTGCCAGCACCCGACGTGGGGCGTCCCCCGGGACCCAGTACTTC. Its protein is CASTRRGASPGTQYF.

The rearrangement joins TRBV10-2 to TRBJ2-7; 9 bases line up with TRBD1. CDR1 and CDR2 (germline): WSHSY, SAAADI. The CDR3 totals 12 residues. V trimming: 6 bases; J trimming: 3 bases; junction bases outside the gene matches: 0. The CDR3 loop is CASRDRGYEQYF. The CDR3 nucleotides read TGCGCCAGCAGGGACAGGGGCTACGAGCAGTACTTC.

This clone was recorded only once. The chain combines TRBV5-1 with TRBJ2-7; D perhaps matches TRBD1 (6 bases). CDR1 is SGHRS and CDR2 is YFSETQ in the germline V gene. This CDR3 contains 18 residues. V was clipped by 0 bases and J by 5 bases, with 24 bases between them. The CDR3 spells CASSLEEVGDRSYDEQYF. The CDR3 DNA reads as TGCGCCAGCAGCTTGGAAGAAGTCGGCGACAGGTCGTATGACGAGCAGTACTTC. Full variable domain (outside the CDR3, taken from reference TRBV5-1 and TRBJ2-7): KAGVTQTPRYLIKTRGQQVTLSCSPISGHRSVSWYQQTPGQGLQFLFEYFSETQRNKGNFPGRFSGRQFSNSRSEMNVSTLELGDSALYLCASSLEEVGDRSYDEQYFGPGTRLTVT.

The chain combines TRBV11-2 with TRBJ2-7; TRBD2 matches 13 bases. The length of the CDR3 is 15 residues. After removal of 5 bases from V and 2 bases from J, the junction contained 3 bases not matched to a gene. CDR1 and CDR2 (germline): SGHAT, FQNNGV. The DNA for the CDR3 is TGTGCCAGCAGCACAGGACTAGCGGGAGCCTACGAGCAGTACTTC. Translation gives CASSTGLAGAYEQYF. Full variable domain (remainder filled in from reference TRBV11-2 and TRBJ2-7): EAGVAQSPRYKIIEKRQSVAFWCNPISGHATLYWYQQILGQGPKLLIQFQNNGVVDDSQLPKDRFSAERLKGVDSTLKIQPAKLEDSAVYLCASSTGLAGAYEQYFGPGTRLTVT.

The V call is TRBV19, the J call TRBJ2-3; no clear D. From germline, CDR1 is LNHDA and CDR2 SQIVND (reference sequence). The CDR3 is 12 residues long. The germline V and J ends were trimmed by 5 bases and 8 bases, with 11 bases remaining between them. CDR3 DNA sequence: TGTGCCAGTAGTCCAGCATCCGCTACGCAGTATTTT. Encoded protein: CASSPASATQYF.

V and J are TRBV25-1 and TRBJ1-1, with 7 bases matching TRBD1. Germline trimming cut 5 bases from V and 9 bases from J; bases unmatched to any gene: 9. The CDR3 has 13 amino acids. Looked up from germline, CDR1 is MGHDK and CDR2 is SYGVNS. DNA for the CDR3: TGTGCCAGCAGTCGGGGGGAGACAGGGAAAGCTTTCTTT. Its protein product is CASSRGETGKAFF.

This clone has a single count. The J gene is TRBJ2-7, the V gene TRBV7-9, with D perhaps assigned TRBD1 or TRBD2 (5 bases each). CDR1 and CDR2 from the germline V gene are SEHNR and FQNEAQ (reference sequence). The CDR3 is 13 residues long. Trimming cost V 5 bases and J 6 bases, with 14 bases left between them. The CDR3 nucleotides are TGTGCCAGCAGCGCCGCCCGGGACGTCGAGCAGTACTTC. Its protein product is CASSAARDVEQYF.

The chain employs TRBV29-1 and TRBJ2-3; 13 bases are a match to TRBD2. Germline CDR1 SQVTM, CDR2 ANQGSEA. The CDR3 sequence is 15 residues long. Trimming removed 7 bases from V and 4 bases from J; junction bases left unmatched: 8. DNA of the CDR3: TGCAGCGCCAGTGGGGGACTAGCGGGACCAGATACGCAGTATTTT. The encoded protein is CSASGGLAGPDTQYF.

The rearrangement uses TRBV9 and TRBJ2-5, with 9 bases aligning to TRBD2. The CDR3 sequence is 16 residues long. The V and J ends lost 3 bases and 0 bases, in that order; junction bases with no gene match: 6. Per germline, CDR1 SGDLS and CDR2 YYNGEE. The CDR3 bases are TGTGCCAGCAGCGCTACCGGCGGGAGGGACCAAGAGACCCAGTACTTC. This translates into CASSATGGRDQETQYF. Supplemented by reference TRBV9 and TRBJ2-5, the full variable domain reads DSGVTQTPKHLITATGQRVTLRCSPRSGDLSVYWYQQSLDQGLQFLIQYYNGEERAKGNILERFSAQQFPDLHSELNLSSLELGDSALYFCASSATGGRDQETQYFGPGTRLLVL.

This chain joins TRBV7-6 and TRBJ2-1; TRBD2 matches at 15 bases. The CDR3 totals 18 residues. With 5 bases clipped from V and 0 bases from J, the junction kept 5 bases outside the gene matches. CDR1 is SGHVS and CDR2 is FNYEAQ in the germline V gene. CDR3 protein: CASSLGTSGRSSYNEQFF. The CDR3 DNA is TGTGCCAGCAGCCTCGGGACTAGCGGGAGGAGCTCCTACAATGAGCAGTTCTTC. The entire variable domain, with the rest obtained from reference TRBV7-6 and TRBJ2-1, is as follows: GAGVSQSPRYKVTKRGQDVALRCDPISGHVSLYWYRQALGQGPEFLTYFNYEAQQDKSGLPNDRFSAERPEGSISTLTIQRTEQRDSAMYRCASSLGTSGRSSYNEQFFGPGTRLTVL.

This clone has just one count. The V and J genes are TRBV30 and TRBJ1-5, with 8 bases that match TRBD1. Germline CDR1 reads GTSNPN; CDR2 reads SVGIG (reference sequence). The CDR3 spans 13 residues. The junction had 0 bases not matched to a gene; V was cut back by 1 base and J by 4 bases. Written as DNA, the CDR3 is TGTGCCTGGAGTGACAGGGGGAATCAGCCCCAGCATTTT. It yields the protein CAWSDRGNQPQHF.

The chain joins TRBV19 to TRBJ1-5; 7 bases line up with TRBD1. Germline CDR1 reads LNHDA; CDR2 reads SQIVND (reference sequence). Unmatched junction bases numbered 7, after V lost 6 bases and J lost 5 bases. The CDR3 extends over 14 amino acids. The CDR3 protein is CASRTRQGHQPQHF. Here the CDR3 DNA reads TGTGCCAGTAGGACGAGACAGGGCCATCAGCCCCAGCATTTT.

This sequence joins TRBV5-5 and TRBJ2-7; TRBD2 matches at 9 bases. V shed 2 bases and J 0 bases; nucleotides not matched to a gene: 0. CDR1 is SGHKS, CDR2 YYEKEE, per germline (reference sequence). CDR3 length: 14 amino acids. The CDR3: CASSLAGGSYEQYF. CDR3 DNA: TGTGCCAGCAGCTTAGCGGGAGGCTCCTACGAGCAGTACTTC.

The chain has TRBV6-4 and TRBJ1-2; 7 nucleotides line up with TRBD1. V shed 5 bases, J shed 4 bases, and the junction held 4 bases outside the gene matches. CDR1 MRHNA and CDR2 SNTAGT come from the germline V gene. The CDR3 sequence is 13 residues long. The CDR3 DNA reads TGTGCCAGCAGTCAACAGGGGTCCTATGGCTACACCTTC. Protein product: CASSQQGSYGYTF.

This rearrangement joins TRBV5-1 to TRBJ2-3; D not resolved. This CDR3 has 17 amino acids. Germline loops: CDR1 SGHRS, CDR2 YFSETQ. The V and J ends lost 2 bases and 5 bases respectively, with 21 bases between them. The CDR3 DNA is TGCGCCAGCAGCTTACGGCGAAACCCTAATTATGGAGATACGCAGTATTTT. It is translated as CASSLRRNPNYGDTQYF.

V usage is TRBV5-4 and J usage is TRBJ1-1; D may be TRBD1 (6 bases). The germline CDR1 and CDR2 sequences are SGHNT and YYREEE (reference sequence). Trimming left V 4 bases short and J 1 base short, with 14 bases between. The length of the CDR3 is 15 residues. CDR3 protein: CASSPLGTPNTEAFF. The CDR3 DNA is TGTGCCAGCAGCCCCCTTGGGACACCGAACACTGAAGCTTTCTTT.